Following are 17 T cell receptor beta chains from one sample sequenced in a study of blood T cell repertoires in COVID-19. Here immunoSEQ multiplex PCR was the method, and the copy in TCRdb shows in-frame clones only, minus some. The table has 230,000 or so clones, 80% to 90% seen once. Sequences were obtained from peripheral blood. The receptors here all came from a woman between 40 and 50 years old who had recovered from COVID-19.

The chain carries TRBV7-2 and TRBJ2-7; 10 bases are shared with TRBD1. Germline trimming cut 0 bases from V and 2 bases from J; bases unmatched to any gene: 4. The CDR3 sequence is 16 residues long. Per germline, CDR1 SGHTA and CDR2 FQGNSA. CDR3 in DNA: TGTGCCAGCAGCTTAGCGGGACAGGGGCTCCCCTACGAGCAGTACTTC. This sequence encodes CASSLAGQGLPYEQYF.

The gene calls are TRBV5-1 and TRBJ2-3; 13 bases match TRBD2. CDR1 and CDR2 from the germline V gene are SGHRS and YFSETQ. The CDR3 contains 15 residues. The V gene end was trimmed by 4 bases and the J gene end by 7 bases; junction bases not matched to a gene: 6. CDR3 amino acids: CASSPRLAGGNTQYF. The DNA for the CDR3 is TGCGCCAGCAGCCCAAGACTAGCGGGGGGAAATACGCAGTATTTT.

The chain's CDR3 is CASRRLEANEKLFF. The CDR3 nucleotides are TGTGCCAGTAGGAGGTTGGAGGCCAATGAAAAACTGTTTTTT. The chain is built from TRBV19 and TRBJ1-4; D gene ambiguous. CDR1 LNHDA and CDR2 SQIVND come from the germline V gene (reference sequence). CDR3 length: 14 amino acids. Deletions cut 6 bases from V and 5 bases from J, with 13 bases between. Supplemented by reference TRBV19 and TRBJ1-4, the full variable domain reads DGGITQSPKYLFRKEGQNVTLSCEQNLNHDAMYWYRQDPGQGLRLIYYSQIVNDFQKGDIAEGYSVSREKKESFPLTVTSAQKNPTAFYLCASRRLEANEKLFFGSGTQLSVL.

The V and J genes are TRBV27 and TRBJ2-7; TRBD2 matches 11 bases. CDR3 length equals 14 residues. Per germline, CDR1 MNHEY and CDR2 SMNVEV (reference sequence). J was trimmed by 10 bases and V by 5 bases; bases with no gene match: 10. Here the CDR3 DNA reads TGTGCCAGCAGTCCCGGGACTAGCGGCCTCGGTCAGTACTTC. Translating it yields CASSPGTSGLGQYF.

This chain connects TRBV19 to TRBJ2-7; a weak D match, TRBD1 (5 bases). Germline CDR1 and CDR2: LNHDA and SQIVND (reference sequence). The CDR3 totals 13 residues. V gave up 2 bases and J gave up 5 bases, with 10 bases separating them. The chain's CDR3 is CASSIPGFNEQYF. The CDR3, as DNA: TGTGCCAGTAGTATACCAGGGTTCAACGAGCAGTACTTC.

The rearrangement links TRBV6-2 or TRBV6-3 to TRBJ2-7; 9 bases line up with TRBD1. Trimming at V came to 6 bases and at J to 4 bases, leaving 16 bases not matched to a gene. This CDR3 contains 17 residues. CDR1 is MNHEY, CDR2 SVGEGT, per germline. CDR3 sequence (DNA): TGTGCCAGCAGCTCCTGGGCCCCCACAGGGGGCAATTACGAGCAGTACTTC. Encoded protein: CASSSWAPTGGNYEQYF.

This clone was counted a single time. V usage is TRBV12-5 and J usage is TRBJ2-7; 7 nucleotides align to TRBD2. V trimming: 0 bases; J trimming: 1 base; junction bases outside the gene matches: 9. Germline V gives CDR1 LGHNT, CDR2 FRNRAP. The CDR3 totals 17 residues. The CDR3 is CASGLVATRGSSYEQYF. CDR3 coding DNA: TGTGCTAGTGGTTTGGTAGCGACGCGGGGGAGTTCCTACGAGCAGTACTTC.

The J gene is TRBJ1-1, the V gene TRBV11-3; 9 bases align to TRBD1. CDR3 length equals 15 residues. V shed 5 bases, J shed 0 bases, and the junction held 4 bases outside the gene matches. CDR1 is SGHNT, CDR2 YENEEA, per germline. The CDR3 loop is CASSPGQGVNTEAFF. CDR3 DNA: TGTGCCAGCAGCCCGGGACAGGGAGTGAACACTGAAGCTTTCTTT.

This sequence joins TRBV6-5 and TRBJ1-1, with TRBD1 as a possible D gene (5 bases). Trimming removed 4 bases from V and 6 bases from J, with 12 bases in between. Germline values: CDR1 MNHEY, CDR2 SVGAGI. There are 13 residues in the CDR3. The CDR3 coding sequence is TGTGCCAGCAGTTTTCAGGGAGGTCCTGAAGCTTTCTTT. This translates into CASSFQGGPEAFF.

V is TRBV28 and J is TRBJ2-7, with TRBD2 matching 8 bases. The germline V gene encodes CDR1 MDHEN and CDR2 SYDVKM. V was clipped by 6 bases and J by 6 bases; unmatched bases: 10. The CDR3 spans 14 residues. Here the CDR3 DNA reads TGTGCCAGCAGCCATGAGCCGGGGGGGACCGAGCAGTACTTC. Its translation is CASSHEPGGTEQYF. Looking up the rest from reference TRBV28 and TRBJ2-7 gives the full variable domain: DVKVTQSSRYLVKRTGEKVFLECVQDMDHENMFWYRQDPGLGLRLIYFSYDVKMKEKGDIPEGYSVSREKKERFSLILESASTNQTSMYLCASSHEPGGTEQYFGPGTRLTVT.

CDR3 coding DNA: TGTGCCAGCAGTCCAAGAGGAGGGATTGACTATGGCTACACCTTC. Encoded protein: CASSPRGGIDYGYTF. The genes are TRBV11-3 and TRBJ1-2; D gene ambiguous. Trimming took off 6 bases at V and 3 bases at J, with 17 bases between the two ends. Germline lookup yields CDR1 SGHNT and CDR2 YENEEA. This CDR3 has 15 residues.

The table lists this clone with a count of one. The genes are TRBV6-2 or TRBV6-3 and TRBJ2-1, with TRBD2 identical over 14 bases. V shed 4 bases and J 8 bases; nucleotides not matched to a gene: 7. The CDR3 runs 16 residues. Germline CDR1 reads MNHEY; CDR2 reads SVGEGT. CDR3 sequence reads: CASSSVTSGGADEQFF. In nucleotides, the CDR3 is TGTGCCAGCAGTTCTGTGACTAGCGGGGGGGCAGATGAGCAGTTCTTC.

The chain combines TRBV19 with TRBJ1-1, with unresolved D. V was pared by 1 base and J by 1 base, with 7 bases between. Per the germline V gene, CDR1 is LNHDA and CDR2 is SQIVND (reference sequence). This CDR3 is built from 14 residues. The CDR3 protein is CASSIGAENTEAFF. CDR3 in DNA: TGTGCCAGTAGTATAGGGGCAGAGAACACTGAAGCTTTCTTT.

The CDR3 loop reads CASSERRGEASEQFF. The CDR3 DNA reads as TGTGCCAGCAGTGAACGGCGCGGTGAGGCGAGTGAGCAGTTCTTC. The chain recombines TRBV2 with TRBJ2-1; D is uncertain. This CDR3 comprises 15 residues. With 2 bases removed from V and 9 bases from J, the gap between germline ends came to 17 bases. CDR1 and CDR2 from the germline V gene are SNHLY and FYNNEI.

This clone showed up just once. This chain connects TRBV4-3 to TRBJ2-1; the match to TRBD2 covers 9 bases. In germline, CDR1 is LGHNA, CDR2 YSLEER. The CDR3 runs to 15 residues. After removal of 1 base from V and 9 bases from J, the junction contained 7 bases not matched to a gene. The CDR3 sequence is CASSQVAGGRSEQFF. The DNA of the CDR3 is TGCGCCAGCAGCCAAGTCGCGGGGGGGCGGAGTGAGCAGTTCTTC.

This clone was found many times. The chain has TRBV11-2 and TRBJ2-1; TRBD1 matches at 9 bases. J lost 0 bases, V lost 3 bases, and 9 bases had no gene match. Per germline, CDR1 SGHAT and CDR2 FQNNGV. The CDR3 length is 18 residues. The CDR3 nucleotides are TGTGCCAGCAGCTTGAGGACAGGGGTCGTAAGCTCCTACAATGAGCAGTTCTTC. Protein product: CASSLRTGVVSSYNEQFF.

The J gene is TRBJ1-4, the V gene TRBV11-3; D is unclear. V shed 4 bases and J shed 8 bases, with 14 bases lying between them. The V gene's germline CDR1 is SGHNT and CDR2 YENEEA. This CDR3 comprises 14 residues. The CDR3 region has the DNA TGTGCCAGCAGCTCCGGCGGGCCGGGGGAAAAACTGTTTTTT. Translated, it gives CASSSGGPGEKLFF.